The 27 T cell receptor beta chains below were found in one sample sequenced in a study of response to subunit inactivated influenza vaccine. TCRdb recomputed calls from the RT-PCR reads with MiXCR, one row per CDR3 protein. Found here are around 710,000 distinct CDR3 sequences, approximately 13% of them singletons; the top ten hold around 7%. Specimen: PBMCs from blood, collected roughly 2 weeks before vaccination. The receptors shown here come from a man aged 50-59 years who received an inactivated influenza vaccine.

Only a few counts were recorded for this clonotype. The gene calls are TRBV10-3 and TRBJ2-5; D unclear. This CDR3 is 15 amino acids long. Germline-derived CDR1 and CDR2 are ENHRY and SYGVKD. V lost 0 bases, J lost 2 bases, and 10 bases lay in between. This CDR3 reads CAISESLGPQETQYF. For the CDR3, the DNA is TGTGCCATCAGTGAGTCGCTAGGGCCACAAGAGACCCAGTACTTC.

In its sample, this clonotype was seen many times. CDR3 amino acids: CASSVDRGGTEAFF. The CDR3 nucleotides read TGCGCCAGCAGCGTGGACAGGGGAGGGACTGAAGCTTTCTTT. The chain recombines TRBV5-1 with TRBJ1-1, with 9 bases aligning to TRBD1. V gave up 4 bases and J gave up 5 bases; unmatched junction bases: 6. The CDR3 is made up of 14 amino acids. Per the germline V gene, CDR1 is SGHRS and CDR2 is YFSETQ. Full variable domain (missing parts from reference TRBV5-1 and TRBJ1-1): KAGVTQTPRYLIKTRGQQVTLSCSPISGHRSVSWYQQTPGQGLQFLFEYFSETQRNKGNFPGRFSGRQFSNSRSEMNVSTLELGDSALYLCASSVDRGGTEAFFGQGTRLTVV.

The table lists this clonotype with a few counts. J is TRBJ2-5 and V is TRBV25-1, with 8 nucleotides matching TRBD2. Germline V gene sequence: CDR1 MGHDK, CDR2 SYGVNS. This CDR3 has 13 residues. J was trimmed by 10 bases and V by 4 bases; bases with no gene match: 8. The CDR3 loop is CASSAGPGRDQYF. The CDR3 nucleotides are TGTGCCAGCAGTGCCGGACCCGGGAGGGACCAGTACTTC.

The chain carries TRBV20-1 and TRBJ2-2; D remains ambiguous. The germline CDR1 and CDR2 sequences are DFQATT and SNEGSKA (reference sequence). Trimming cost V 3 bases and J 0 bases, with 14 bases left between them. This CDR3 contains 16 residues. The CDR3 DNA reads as TGCAGTGCTAGGAACCCAGGCTTAACGAACACCGGGGAGCTGTTTTTT. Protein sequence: CSARNPGLTNTGELFF.

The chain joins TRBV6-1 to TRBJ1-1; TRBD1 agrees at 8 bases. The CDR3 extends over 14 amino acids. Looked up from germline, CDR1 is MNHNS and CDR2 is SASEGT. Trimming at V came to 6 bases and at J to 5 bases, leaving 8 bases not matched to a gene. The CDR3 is CASSPARGQTEAFF. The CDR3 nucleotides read TGTGCCAGCAGCCCCGCCAGGGGGCAAACTGAAGCTTTCTTT.

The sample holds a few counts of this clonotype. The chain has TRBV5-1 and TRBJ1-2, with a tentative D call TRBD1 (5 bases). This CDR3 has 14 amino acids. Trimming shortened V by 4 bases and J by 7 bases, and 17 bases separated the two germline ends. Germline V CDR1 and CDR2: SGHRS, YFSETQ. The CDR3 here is CASSNGGPMGGYTF. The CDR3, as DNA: TGCGCCAGCAGCAATGGGGGACCCATGGGTGGCTACACCTTC.

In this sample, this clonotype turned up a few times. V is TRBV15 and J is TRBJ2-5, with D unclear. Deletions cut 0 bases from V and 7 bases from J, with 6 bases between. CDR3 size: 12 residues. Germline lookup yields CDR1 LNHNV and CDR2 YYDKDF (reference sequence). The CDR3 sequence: CATSRDSTTQYF. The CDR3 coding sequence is TGTGCCACCAGCAGAGATTCGACGACCCAGTACTTC.

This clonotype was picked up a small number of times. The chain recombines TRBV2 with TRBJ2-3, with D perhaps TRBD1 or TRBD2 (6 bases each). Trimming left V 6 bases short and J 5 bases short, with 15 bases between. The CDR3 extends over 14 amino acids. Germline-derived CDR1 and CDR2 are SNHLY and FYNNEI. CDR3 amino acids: CASRVMGGRDTQYF. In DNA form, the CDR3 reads TGTGCCAGCAGAGTAATGGGGGGCAGAGATACGCAGTATTTT. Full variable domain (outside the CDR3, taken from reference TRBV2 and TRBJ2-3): EPEVTQTPSHQVTQMGQEVILRCVPISNHLYFYWYRQILGQKVEFLVSFYNNEISEKSEIFDDQFSVERPDGSNFTLKIRSTKLEDSAMYFCASRVMGGRDTQYFGPGTRLTVL.

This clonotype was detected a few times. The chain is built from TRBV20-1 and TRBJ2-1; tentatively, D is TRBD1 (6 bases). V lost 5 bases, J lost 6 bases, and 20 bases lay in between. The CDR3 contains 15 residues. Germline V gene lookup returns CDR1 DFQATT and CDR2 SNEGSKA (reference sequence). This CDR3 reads CSADLTGPMINEQFF. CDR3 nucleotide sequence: TGCAGTGCTGACCTAACAGGGCCCATGATCAATGAGCAGTTCTTC.

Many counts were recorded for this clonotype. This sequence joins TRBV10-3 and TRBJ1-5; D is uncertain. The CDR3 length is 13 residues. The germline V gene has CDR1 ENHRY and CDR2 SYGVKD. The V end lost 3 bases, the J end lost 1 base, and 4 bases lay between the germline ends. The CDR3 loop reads CAISEFSNQPQHF. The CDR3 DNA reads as TGTGCCATCAGTGAATTCAGCAATCAGCCCCAGCATTTT.

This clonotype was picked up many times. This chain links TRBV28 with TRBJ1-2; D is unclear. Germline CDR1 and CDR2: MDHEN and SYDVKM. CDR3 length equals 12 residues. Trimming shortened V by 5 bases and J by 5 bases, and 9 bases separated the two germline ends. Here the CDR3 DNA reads TGTGCCAGCAGTAAAATCCTTTATGGCTACACCTTC. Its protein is CASSKILYGYTF.

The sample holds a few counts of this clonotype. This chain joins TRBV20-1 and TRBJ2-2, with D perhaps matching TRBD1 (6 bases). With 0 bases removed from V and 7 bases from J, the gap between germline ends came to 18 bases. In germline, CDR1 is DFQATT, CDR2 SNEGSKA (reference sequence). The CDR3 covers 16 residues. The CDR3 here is CSARESGRSRGGELFF. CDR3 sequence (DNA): TGCAGTGCTAGAGAATCTGGCAGGAGCAGGGGCGGGGAGCTGTTTTTT.

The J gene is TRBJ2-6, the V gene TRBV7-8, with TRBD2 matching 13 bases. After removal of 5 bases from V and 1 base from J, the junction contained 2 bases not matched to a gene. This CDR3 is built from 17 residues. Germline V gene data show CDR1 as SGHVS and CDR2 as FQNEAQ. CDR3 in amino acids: CASSQTSGGSGANVLTF. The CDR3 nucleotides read TGTGCCAGCAGCCAGACTAGCGGGGGGTCTGGGGCCAACGTCCTGACTTTC.

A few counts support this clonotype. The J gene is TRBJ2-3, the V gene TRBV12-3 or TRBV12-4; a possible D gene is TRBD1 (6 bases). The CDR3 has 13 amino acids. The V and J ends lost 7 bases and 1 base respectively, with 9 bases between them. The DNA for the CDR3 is TGTGCCAGCAAACAGGGTGGCACAGATACGCAGTATTTT. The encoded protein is CASKQGGTDTQYF.

CDR3 sequence reads: CASSITGTTTGELFF. DNA for the CDR3: TGTGCCAGCAGTATCACCGGGACTACAACCGGGGAGCTGTTTTTT. The chain uses TRBV6-2 or TRBV6-3 and TRBJ2-2; TRBD2 aligns across 7 bases. Per the germline V gene, CDR1 is MNHEY and CDR2 is SVGEGT. V gave up 5 bases and J gave up 5 bases; unmatched junction bases: 8. The CDR3 contains 15 residues.

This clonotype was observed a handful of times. The CDR3 protein is CASSYSHAVHERTEAFF. CDR3 DNA: TGTGCCAGCAGTTACTCGCATGCCGTTCATGAGCGCACTGAAGCTTTCTTT. The chain couples TRBV6-5 to TRBJ1-1; no firm D call. The V end lost 0 bases, the J end lost 4 bases, and 18 bases lay between the germline ends. The CDR3 loop spans 17 amino acids. Germline V gene data show CDR1 as MNHEY and CDR2 as SVGAGI.

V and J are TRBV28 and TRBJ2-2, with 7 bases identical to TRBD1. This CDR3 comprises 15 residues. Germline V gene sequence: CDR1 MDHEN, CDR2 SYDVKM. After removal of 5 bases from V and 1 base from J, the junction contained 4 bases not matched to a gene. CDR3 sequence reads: CASSPPGGNTGELFF. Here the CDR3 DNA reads TGTGCCAGCAGTCCCCCAGGGGGGAACACCGGGGAGCTGTTTTTT.

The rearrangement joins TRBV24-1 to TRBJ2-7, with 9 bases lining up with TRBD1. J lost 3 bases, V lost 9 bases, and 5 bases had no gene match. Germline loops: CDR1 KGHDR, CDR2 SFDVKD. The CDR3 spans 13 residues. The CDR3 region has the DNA TGTGCCACCGGGACAGGGAGAAACTACGAGCAGTACTTC. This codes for CATGTGRNYEQYF.

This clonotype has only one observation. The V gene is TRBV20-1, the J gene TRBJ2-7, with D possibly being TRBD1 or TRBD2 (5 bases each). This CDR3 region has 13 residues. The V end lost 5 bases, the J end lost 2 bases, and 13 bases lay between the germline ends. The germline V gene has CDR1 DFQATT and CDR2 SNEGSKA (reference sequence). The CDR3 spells CSAGITGPYEQYF. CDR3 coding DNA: TGCAGTGCTGGGATCACGGGGCCCTACGAGCAGTACTTC.

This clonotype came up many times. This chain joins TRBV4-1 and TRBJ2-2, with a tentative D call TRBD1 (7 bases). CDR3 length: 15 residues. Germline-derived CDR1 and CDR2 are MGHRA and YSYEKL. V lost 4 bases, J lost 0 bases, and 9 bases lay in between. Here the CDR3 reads CASSRGTANTGELFF. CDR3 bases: TGCGCCAGCAGCCGCGGGACAGCGAACACCGGGGAGCTGTTTTTT.

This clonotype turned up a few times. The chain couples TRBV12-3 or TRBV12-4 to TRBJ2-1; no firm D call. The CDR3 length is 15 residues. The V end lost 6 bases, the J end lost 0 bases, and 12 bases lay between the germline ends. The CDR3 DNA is TGTGCCAGCAGCGTCGGTGAGAACTCCTACAATGAGCAGTTCTTC. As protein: CASSVGENSYNEQFF.

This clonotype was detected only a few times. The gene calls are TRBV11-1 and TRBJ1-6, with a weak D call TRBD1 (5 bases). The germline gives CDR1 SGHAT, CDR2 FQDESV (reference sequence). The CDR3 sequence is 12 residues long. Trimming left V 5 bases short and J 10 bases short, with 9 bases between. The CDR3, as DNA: TGTGCCAGCAGCCTGGAGGGGTCACCCCTCCACTTT. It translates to CASSLEGSPLHF.

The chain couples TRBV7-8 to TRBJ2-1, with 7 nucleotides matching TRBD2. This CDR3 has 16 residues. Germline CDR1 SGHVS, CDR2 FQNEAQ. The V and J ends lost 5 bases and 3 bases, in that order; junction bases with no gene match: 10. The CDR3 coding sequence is TGTGCCAGCAGCCACCCGGGGGGTGACGGCTACAATGAGCAGTTCTTC. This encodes CASSHPGGDGYNEQFF.

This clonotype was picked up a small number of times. CDR3 in DNA: TGTGCCAGCAGCCGACGACAGGGGGAACACGAGCAGTACTTC. It is translated as CASSRRQGEHEQYF. The chain combines TRBV4-2 with TRBJ2-7, with 9 bases that match TRBD1. The trim removed 4 bases at V and 5 bases at J, leaving 6 bases unmatched. The CDR3 sequence is 14 residues long. Germline CDR1 is LGHNA and CDR2 is YNFKEQ.

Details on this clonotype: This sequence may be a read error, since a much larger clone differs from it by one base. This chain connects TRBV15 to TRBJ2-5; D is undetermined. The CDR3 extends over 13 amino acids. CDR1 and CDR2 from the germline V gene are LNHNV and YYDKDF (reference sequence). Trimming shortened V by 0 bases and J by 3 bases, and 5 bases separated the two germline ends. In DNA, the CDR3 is TGTGCCACCAGCAGAGAACCTGAAGAGACCCAGTACTTC. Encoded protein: CATSREPEETQYF.

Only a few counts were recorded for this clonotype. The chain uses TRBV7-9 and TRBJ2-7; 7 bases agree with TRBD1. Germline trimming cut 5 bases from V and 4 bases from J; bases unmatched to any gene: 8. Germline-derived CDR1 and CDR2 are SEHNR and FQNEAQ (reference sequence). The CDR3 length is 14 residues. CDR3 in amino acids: CASSDTSTGYEQYF. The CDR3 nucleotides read TGTGCCAGCAGCGATACCTCGACAGGGTACGAGCAGTACTTC.

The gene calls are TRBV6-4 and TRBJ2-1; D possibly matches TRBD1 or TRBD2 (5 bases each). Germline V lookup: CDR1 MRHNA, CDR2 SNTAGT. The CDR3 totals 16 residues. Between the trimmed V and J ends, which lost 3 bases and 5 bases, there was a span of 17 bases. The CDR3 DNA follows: TGTGCCAGCAGTGAACAAGGCAGGGAGAATAACAATGAGCAGTTCTTC. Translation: CASSEQGRENNNEQFF.